What follows are 21 T cell receptor beta chains derived from one specimen sequenced in a study of Ad26.COV2.S vaccination and SARS-CoV-2 variants. TCRdb's table, derived via immunoSEQ multiplex PCR, lists solely in-frame clones and lacks some. The sample lists hundreds of thousands of clones, about 87% occurring once. As for treatment: some 19 received Ad26.COV2.S at low or high dose, single or two shots; about 5 received placebo; per-sample allocation not given. After the first vaccine or placebo injection, samples were drawn on day 63. This specimen was peripheral blood, taken in a trial of Ad26.COV2.S vaccine versus placebo. The receptors here all came from a person between 18 and 59 years old who received the Ad26.COV2.S COVID-19 vaccine or a placebo.

This chain uses TRBV3-1 (or the pseudogene TRBV3-2) with TRBJ1-3; 7 bases agree with TRBD1. The ends lost 4 bases at V and 0 bases at J; junction bases unmatched: 6. Germline values: CDR1 LGHDT, CDR2 YNNKEL (reference sequence). This CDR3 region has 16 residues. CDR3 bases: TGTGCCAGCAGCCCCTGGGACAGCCACTCTGGAAACACCATATATTTT. Translated, it gives CASSPWDSHSGNTIYF.

The V call is TRBV4-3, the J call TRBJ1-3; D is perhaps TRBD1 (6 bases). Germline CDR1 and CDR2: LGHNA and YSLEER. The CDR3 runs 15 residues. The V and J ends lost 3 bases and 4 bases respectively, with 13 bases between them. CDR3 region: CASSHSQGIGNTIYF. Written as DNA, the CDR3 is TGCGCCAGCAGCCATTCACAGGGCATCGGAAACACCATATATTTT.

The V and J genes are TRBV7-9 and TRBJ2-2, with D unclear. Germline V gene sequence: CDR1 SEHNR, CDR2 FQNEAQ (reference sequence). The CDR3 is made up of 13 amino acids. The V and J ends lost 8 bases and 0 bases respectively, with 7 bases between them. In nucleotides, the CDR3 is TGTGCCAGCCAACTGCCGAACACCGGGGAGCTGTTTTTT. Protein sequence: CASQLPNTGELFF. The variable domain in full, completed from reference TRBV7-9 and TRBJ2-2, reads DTGVSQNPRHKITKRGQNVTFRCDPISEHNRLYWYRQTLGQGPEFLTYFQNEAQLEKSRLLSDRFSAERPKGSFSTLEIQRTEQGDSAMYLCASQLPNTGELFFGEGSRLTVL.

The chain has TRBV28 and TRBJ2-5, with D perhaps matching TRBD1 (7 bases). Germline V gene lookup returns CDR1 MDHEN and CDR2 SYDVKM. The CDR3 runs to 13 residues. V dropped 6 bases and J dropped 5 bases, with 13 bases sitting between them. CDR3 in amino acids: CASSIRGAETQYF. CDR3 in DNA: TGTGCCAGCAGCATCAGGGGGGCGGAGACCCAGTACTTC. The full variable domain, completed using reference TRBV28 and TRBJ2-5, is DVKVTQSSRYLVKRTGEKVFLECVQDMDHENMFWYRQDPGLGLRLIYFSYDVKMKEKGDIPEGYSVSREKKERFSLILESASTNQTSMYLCASSIRGAETQYFGPGTRLLVL.

The rearrangement joins TRBV12-5 to TRBJ1-1; D is possibly TRBD1 (6 bases). This CDR3 region has 15 residues. Germline loops: CDR1 LGHNT, CDR2 FRNRAP. V lost 5 bases and J lost 1, with 14 bases in between. The CDR3 is CASGVGGRPNTEAFF. The CDR3 DNA reads TGTGCTAGTGGTGTCGGGGGGCGACCGAACACTGAAGCTTTCTTT.

The V and J genes are TRBV28 and TRBJ2-1; D possibly corresponds to TRBD1 (7 bases). CDR3 size: 16 residues. Trimming stripped 2 bases from V and 4 bases from J, with 15 bases between. Germline loops: CDR1 MDHEN, CDR2 SYDVKM. This CDR3 reads CASSLPRTGGYNEQFF. In DNA, the CDR3 is TGTGCCAGCAGTTTACCACGGACAGGAGGGTACAATGAGCAGTTCTTC.

This clone was counted only a few times. V is TRBV6-4 and J is TRBJ2-3; 7 positions match TRBD2. The germline V gene encodes CDR1 MRHNA and CDR2 SNTAGT. The CDR3 has 14 residues. V was clipped by 5 bases and J by 1 base; unmatched bases: 3. CDR3 protein: CASSQRGGTDTQYF. The CDR3 coding sequence is TGTGCCAGCAGTCAGCGGGGAGGCACAGATACGCAGTATTTT.

The V call is TRBV2, the J call TRBJ2-5; D call uncertain. Germline V gene lookup returns CDR1 SNHLY and CDR2 FYNNEI. V was clipped by 3 bases and J by 5 bases, with 4 bases between them. The CDR3 covers 11 residues. In DNA, the CDR3 is TGTGCCAGCAGTGATTGGGAGACCCAGTACTTC. It yields the protein CASSDWETQYF.

This clone was observed a single time. The V call is TRBV29-1, the J call TRBJ2-2; 13 bases map to TRBD2. Per germline, CDR1 SQVTM and CDR2 ANQGSEA. Trimming at V came to 6 bases and at J to 4 bases, leaving 11 bases not matched to a gene. This CDR3 spans 17 amino acids. In nucleotides, the CDR3 is TGCAGCGTGACGACGATGACTAGCGGGGGGTTCACCGGGGAGCTGTTTTTT. It codes for CSVTTMTSGGFTGELFF.

This sequence joins TRBV5-4 and TRBJ2-2; 9 bases fit TRBD1. Unmatched junction bases numbered 7, after V lost 1 base and J lost 6 bases. Looked up from germline, CDR1 is SGHNT and CDR2 is YYREEE (reference sequence). The CDR3 sequence is 16 residues long. This CDR3 is CASSLTLGQGPGELFF. The CDR3 bases are TGTGCCAGCAGCTTGACCCTGGGACAGGGCCCCGGGGAGCTGTTTTTT.

A word on this clone: Other DNA variants within this sample encode the same CDR3. The chain is built from TRBV7-6 and TRBJ2-7; the D gene is possibly TRBD2 (6 bases). This CDR3 is built from 14 residues. Deletions cut 1 base from V and 3 bases from J, with 10 bases between. CDR1 and CDR2 (germline): SGHVS, FNYEAQ. The DNA of the CDR3 is TGTGCCAGCAGCTTAGGGTCCGGGAGCTACGAGCAGTACTTC. Its protein product is CASSLGSGSYEQYF.

The V call is TRBV6-5, the J call TRBJ2-2; 7 positions agree with TRBD2. V shed 0 bases, J shed 7 bases, and the junction held 2 bases outside the gene matches. This CDR3 has 14 residues. Looked up from germline, CDR1 is MNHEY and CDR2 is SVGAGI. Here the CDR3 reads CASSYSTSRGELFF. In DNA form, the CDR3 reads TGTGCCAGCAGTTACTCGACTAGCCGCGGGGAGCTGTTTTTT.

The CDR3 sequence is CASSSDRGRGVDEKLFF. As DNA, the CDR3 is TGTGCCAGCAGCTCCGACAGGGGGCGCGGGGTTGATGAAAAACTGTTTTTT. This rearrangement joins TRBV7-6 to TRBJ1-4; 10 bases match TRBD1. This CDR3 is built from 17 residues. V was pared by 4 bases and J by 6 bases, with 11 bases of the junction left unmatched. Germline V gene sequence: CDR1 SGHVS, CDR2 FNYEAQ.

In DNA, the CDR3 is TGTGCCTGGAGTGCGGACAAATGGCAGAATCAGCCCCAGCATTTT. Translating gives CAWSADKWQNQPQHF. The V call is TRBV30, the J call TRBJ1-5; maybe TRBD1 (5 bases). This CDR3 is 15 amino acids long. V lost 1 base and J 4 bases, leaving 14 bases between the germline ends. The germline V gene has CDR1 GTSNPN and CDR2 SVGIG (reference sequence).

The rearrangement links TRBV2 to TRBJ2-7; 7 bases are a match to TRBD2. The germline gives CDR1 SNHLY, CDR2 FYNNEI. The CDR3 has 15 residues. V was clipped by 5 bases and J by 6 bases; unmatched bases: 13. Here the CDR3 DNA reads TGTGCCAGCAGTTGGGGGACTAACCGGGGGATCGAGCAGTACTTC. Protein sequence: CASSWGTNRGIEQYF.

The rearrangement uses TRBV10-3 and TRBJ2-3, with 11 bases matching TRBD2. There are 14 residues in the CDR3. Losses at the gene ends were 4 bases for V and 5 bases for J; bases not matched to a gene: 2. Germline CDR1 is ENHRY and CDR2 is SYGVKD. The CDR3 nucleotides read TGTGCCATCAGTGGACTAGCGGGGCGAGATACGCAGTATTTT. Amino acid sequence: CAISGLAGRDTQYF.

This chain joins TRBV9 and TRBJ2-3; D is ambiguous. From germline, CDR1 is SGDLS and CDR2 YYNGEE. V shed 0 bases and J shed 5 bases, with 10 bases lying between them. The CDR3 sequence is 14 residues long. This CDR3 is CASSVATARDTQYF. The CDR3 DNA is TGTGCCAGCAGCGTAGCGACGGCTCGAGATACGCAGTATTTT.

The genes are TRBV5-4 and TRBJ2-7, with D perhaps given as TRBD1 or TRBD2 (5 bases each). The CDR3 extends over 14 amino acids. The V end was cut by 6 bases, the J end by 3 bases, with 16 bases between. Per germline, CDR1 SGHNT and CDR2 YYREEE (reference sequence). CDR3 sequence: CASNPRDGNYEQYF. The CDR3, as DNA: TGTGCCAGCAACCCCCGGGACGGGAACTACGAGCAGTACTTC.

This sequence joins TRBV29-1 and TRBJ2-2, with D possibly matching TRBD2 (5 bases). V gave up 1 base and J gave up 4 bases, with 13 bases separating them. Per the germline V gene, CDR1 is SQVTM and CDR2 is ANQGSEA. The length of the CDR3 is 15 residues. The CDR3 sequence is CSVEVHPGGTGELFF. For the CDR3, the DNA is TGCAGCGTTGAAGTTCATCCAGGAGGCACCGGGGAGCTGTTTTTT.

This sequence joins TRBV4-1 and TRBJ1-6; possibly TRBD1 for D (5 bases). Germline assignment: CDR1 MGHRA and CDR2 YSYEKL. V was trimmed by 0 bases and J by 5 bases, leaving 14 bases between them. The CDR3 has 17 amino acids. This CDR3 is CASSQDTPGPNNSPLHF. The CDR3 nucleotides read TGCGCCAGCAGCCAAGATACGCCAGGGCCAAATAATTCACCCCTCCACTTT.

This chain links TRBV6-1 with TRBJ2-3; 7 bases match TRBD2. Trimming cost V 3 bases and J 5 bases; bases outside gene matches: 11. The germline V gene has CDR1 MNHNS and CDR2 SASEGT. This CDR3 contains 16 residues. The CDR3 DNA is TGTGCCAGCAGTGATAGGGGTAGCGGGTTCCTAGATACGCAGTATTTT. Protein product: CASSDRGSGFLDTQYF.